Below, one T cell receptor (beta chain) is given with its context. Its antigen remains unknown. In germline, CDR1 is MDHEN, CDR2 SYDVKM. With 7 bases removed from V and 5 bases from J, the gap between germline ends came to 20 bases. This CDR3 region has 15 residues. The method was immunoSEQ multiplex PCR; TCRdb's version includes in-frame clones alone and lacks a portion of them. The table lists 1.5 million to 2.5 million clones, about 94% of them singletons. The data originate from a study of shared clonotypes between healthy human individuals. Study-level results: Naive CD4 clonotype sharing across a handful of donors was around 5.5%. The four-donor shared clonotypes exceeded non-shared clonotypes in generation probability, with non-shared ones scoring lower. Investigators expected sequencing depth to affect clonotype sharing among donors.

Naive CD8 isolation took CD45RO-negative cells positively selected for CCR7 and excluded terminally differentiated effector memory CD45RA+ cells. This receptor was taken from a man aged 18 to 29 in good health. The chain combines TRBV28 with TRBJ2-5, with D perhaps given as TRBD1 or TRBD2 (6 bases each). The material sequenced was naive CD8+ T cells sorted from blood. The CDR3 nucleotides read TGTGCCAGCACCGTGGTTGGCCTAGGGGGGGAGACCCAGTACTTC. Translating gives CASTVVGLGGETQYF.